This TCR beta chain was recovered during a study of T-cell reconstitution after alpha-beta-depleted transplantation in children. CDR3 size: 13 residues. Germline CDR1 SGHTA, CDR2 FQGTGA. Between the trimmed V and J ends, which lost 0 bases and 6 bases, there was a span of 9 bases. The study, taken as a whole, reports: Alpha-beta T cells present about two months after transplant were reported to originate from several hundred expanded graft clones.

The TCRbeta library incorporated unique molecular identifiers. A single record per CDR3 protein comes from TCRdb applying MiXCR to the PCR reads. The table includes almost 600,000 distinct CDR3 sequences, roughly a quarter detected once. This clonotype has only a few counts. Its antigen is undetermined. The sample here was PBMCs, taken before TCRalphabeta/CD19-depleted stem cell transplant. The sequence derives from a boy in the first two years of life with Wiskott-Aldrich syndrome, due to receive a stem cell transplant. The V and J genes are TRBV7-3 and TRBJ2-7; maybe TRBD2 (5 bases). CDR3 bases: TGTGCCAGCAGCTTAACCGGAGGAACCGAGCAGTACTTC. It yields the protein CASSLTGGTEQYF.